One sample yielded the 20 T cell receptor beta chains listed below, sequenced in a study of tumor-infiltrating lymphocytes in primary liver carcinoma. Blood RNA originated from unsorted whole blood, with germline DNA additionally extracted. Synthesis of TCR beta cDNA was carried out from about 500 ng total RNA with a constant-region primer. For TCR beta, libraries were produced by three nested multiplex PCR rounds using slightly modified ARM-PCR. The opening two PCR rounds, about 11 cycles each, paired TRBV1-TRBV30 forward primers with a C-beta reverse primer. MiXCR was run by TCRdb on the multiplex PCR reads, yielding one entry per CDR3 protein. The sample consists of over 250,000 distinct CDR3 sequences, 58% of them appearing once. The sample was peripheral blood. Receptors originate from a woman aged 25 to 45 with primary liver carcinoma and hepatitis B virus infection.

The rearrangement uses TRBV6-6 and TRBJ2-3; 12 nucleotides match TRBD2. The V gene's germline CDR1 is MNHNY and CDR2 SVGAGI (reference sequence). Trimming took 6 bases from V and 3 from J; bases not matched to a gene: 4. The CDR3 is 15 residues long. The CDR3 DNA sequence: TGTGCCAGCAGCGGACTAGCGGGAAGGACAGATACGCAGTATTTT. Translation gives CASSGLAGRTDTQYF.

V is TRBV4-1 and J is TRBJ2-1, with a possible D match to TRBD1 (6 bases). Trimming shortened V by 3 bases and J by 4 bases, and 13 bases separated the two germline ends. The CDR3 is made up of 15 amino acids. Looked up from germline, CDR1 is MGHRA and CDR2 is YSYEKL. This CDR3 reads CASSHRDIQYNEQFF. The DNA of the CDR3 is TGCGCCAGCAGCCACCGGGACATCCAATACAATGAGCAGTTCTTC.

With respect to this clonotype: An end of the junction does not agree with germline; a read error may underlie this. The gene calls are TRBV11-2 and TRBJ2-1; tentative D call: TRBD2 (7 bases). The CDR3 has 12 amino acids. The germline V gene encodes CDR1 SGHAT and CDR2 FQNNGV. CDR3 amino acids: CASSFGGHEQLF. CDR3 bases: TGTGCCAGTAGCTTCGGGGGGCATGAGCAGTTATTC. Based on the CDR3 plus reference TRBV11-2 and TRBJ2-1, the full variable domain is EAGVAQSPRYKIIEKRQSVAFWCNPISGHATLYWYQQILGQGPKLLIQFQNNGVVDDSQLPKDRFSAERLKGVDSTLKIQPAKLEDSAVYLCASSFGGHEQLFGPGTRLTVL.

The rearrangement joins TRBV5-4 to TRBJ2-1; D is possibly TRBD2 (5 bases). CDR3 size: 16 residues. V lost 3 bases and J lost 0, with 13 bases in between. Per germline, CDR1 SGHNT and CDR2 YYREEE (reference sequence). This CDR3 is CASSSGLTRSYNEQFF. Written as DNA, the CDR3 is TGTGCCAGCAGCTCAGGACTGACTCGCTCCTACAATGAGCAGTTCTTC. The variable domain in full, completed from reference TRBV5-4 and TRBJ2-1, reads ETGVTQSPTHLIKTRGQQVTLRCSSQSGHNTVSWYQQALGQGPQFIFQYYREEENGRGNFPPRFSGLQFPNYSSELNVNALELDDSALYLCASSSGLTRSYNEQFFGPGTRLTVL.

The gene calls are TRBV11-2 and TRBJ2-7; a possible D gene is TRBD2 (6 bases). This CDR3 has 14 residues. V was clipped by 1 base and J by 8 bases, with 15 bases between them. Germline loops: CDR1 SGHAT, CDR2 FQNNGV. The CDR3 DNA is TGTGCCAGCAGCTTAGCGGGAGCGAGGTACAAGCAGTACTTC. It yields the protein CASSLAGARYKQYF.

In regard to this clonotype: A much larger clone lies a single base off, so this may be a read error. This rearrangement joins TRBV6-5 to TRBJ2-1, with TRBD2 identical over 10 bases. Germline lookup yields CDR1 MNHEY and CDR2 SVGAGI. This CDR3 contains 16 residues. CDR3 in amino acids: CASSYRSGREVNERFF. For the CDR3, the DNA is TGTGCCAGCAGTTACAGAAGCGGGAGGGAGGTGAATGAGCGGTTCTTC.

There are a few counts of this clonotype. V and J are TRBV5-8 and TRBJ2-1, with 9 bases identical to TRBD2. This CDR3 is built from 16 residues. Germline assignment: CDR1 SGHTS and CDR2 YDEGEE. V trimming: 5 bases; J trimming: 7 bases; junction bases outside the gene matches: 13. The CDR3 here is CASSSGGRAEVNEQFF. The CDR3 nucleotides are TGTGCCAGCAGTTCAGGCGGGAGGGCCGAAGTAAATGAGCAGTTCTTC.

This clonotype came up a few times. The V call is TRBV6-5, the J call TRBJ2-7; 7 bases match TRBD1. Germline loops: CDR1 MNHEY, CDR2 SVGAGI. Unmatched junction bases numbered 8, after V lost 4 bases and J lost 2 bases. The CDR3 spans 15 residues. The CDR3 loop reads CASSSFGTATYEQYF. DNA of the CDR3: TGTGCCAGCAGTTCGTTTGGGACAGCTACCTACGAGCAGTACTTC.

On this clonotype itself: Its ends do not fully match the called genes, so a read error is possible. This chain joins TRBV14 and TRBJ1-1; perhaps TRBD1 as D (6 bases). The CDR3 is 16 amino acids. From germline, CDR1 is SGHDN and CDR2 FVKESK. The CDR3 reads CASSHWGQGRNTEAFF. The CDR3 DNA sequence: TGTGCCAGCAGCCATTGGGGTCAGGGGAGAAACACTGAGGCTTTCTTT.

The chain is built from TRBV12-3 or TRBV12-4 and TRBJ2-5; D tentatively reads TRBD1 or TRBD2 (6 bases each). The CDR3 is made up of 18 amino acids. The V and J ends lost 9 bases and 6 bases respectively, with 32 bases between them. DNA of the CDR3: TGTGCCAGTAGTCTAACGCCGGGGGCAGGGCTCGACGTACAGACCCAGTACTTC. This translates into CASSLTPGAGLDVQTQYF.

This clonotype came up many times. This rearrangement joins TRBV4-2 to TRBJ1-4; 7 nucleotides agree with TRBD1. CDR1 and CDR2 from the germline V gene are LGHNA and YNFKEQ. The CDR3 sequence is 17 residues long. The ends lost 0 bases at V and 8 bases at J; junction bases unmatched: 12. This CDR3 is CASSQDRGTGVAEKLFF. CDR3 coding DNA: TGTGCCAGCAGCCAAGATAGGGGTACAGGGGTGGCCGAAAAACTGTTTTTT.

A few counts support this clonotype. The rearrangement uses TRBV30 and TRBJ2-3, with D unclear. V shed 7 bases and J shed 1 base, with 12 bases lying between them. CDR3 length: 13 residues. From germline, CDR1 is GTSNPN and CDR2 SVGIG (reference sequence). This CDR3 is CAYNWGRTDTQYF. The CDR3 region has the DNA TGTGCCTACAACTGGGGTCGCACAGATACGCAGTATTTT.

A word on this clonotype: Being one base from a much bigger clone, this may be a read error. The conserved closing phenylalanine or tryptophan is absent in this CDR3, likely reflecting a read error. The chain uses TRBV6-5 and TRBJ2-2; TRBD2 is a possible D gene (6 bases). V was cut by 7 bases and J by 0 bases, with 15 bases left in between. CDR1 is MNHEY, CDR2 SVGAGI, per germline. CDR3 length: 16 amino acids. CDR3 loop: CASKDYPFANTGELFL. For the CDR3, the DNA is TGTGCCAGCAAGGACTATCCGTTCGCGAACACCGGGGAGCTGTTTCTT.

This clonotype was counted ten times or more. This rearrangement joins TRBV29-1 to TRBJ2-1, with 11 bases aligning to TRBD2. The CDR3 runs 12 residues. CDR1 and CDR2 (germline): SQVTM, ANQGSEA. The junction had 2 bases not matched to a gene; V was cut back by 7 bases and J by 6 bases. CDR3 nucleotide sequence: TGCAGCGCCGGACTAGCGGGCAATGAGCAGTTCTTC. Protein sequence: CSAGLAGNEQFF.

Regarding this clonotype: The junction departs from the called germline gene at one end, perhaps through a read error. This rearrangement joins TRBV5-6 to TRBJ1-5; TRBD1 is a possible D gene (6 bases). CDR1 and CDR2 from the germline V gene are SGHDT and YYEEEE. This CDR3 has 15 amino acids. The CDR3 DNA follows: TGTGCTAGCACCCTATGGACAGCCTCCCGGCAGCCCCAGCATTTT. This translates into CASTLWTASRQPQHF.

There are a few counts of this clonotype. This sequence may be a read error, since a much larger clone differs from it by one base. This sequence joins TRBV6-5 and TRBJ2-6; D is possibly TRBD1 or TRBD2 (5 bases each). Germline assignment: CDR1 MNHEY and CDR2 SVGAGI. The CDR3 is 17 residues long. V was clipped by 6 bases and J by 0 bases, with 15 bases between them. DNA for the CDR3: TGTGCCAGCAGGCCCCGGGGCACCTACTCTGGGGCCAACGTCCTGACTTTC. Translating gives CASRPRGTYSGANVLTF.

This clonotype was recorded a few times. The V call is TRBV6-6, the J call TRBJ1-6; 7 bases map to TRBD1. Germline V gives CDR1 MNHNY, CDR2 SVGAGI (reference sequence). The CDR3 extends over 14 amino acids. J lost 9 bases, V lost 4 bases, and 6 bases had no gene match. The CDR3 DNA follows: TGTGCCAGCAGTTTACGAGGACAGGTTTCACCCCTCCACTTT. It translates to CASSLRGQVSPLHF.

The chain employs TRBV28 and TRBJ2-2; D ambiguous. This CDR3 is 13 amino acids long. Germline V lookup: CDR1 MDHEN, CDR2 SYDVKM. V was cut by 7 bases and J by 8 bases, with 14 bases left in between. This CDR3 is CASKSSPRGELFF. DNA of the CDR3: TGTGCCAGCAAGTCATCTCCTAGAGGGGAGCTGTTTTTT.

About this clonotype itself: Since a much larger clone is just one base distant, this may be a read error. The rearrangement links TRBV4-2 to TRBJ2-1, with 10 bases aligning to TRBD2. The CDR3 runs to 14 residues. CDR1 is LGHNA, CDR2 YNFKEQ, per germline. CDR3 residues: CAGSPGLARGEQFF. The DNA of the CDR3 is TGTGCCGGCAGCCCGGGACTAGCGAGAGGTGAGCAGTTCTTC.

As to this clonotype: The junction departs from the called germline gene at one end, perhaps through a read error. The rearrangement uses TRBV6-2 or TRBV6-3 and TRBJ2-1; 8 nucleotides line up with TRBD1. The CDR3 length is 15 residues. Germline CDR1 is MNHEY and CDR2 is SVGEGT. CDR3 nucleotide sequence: TGTGTCAGCAGCCATCAGGGGGCCCTCTACAATGAGCAGTTCTTC. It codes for CVSSHQGALYNEQFF.